The 25 T cell receptor beta chains in this list originate from one sample, sequenced in a study of read filtering for tumor transcriptome and immune sequencing. The library was built from roughly 400 ng RNA with molecular barcoded adaptors for alpha/delta and beta/gamma chains. TCRdb reanalysed the reads using MiXCR and keeps one entry per CDR3 protein. Of tens of thousands of distinct CDR3 sequences in the sample, under 20% were seen once. The sample consisted of a population of CD138-negative cells sorted from bone marrow. The receptors originated from a donor at least 40 years old with multiple myeloma.

A note on this clonotype: One end of the junction is discordant with germline, which a read error may explain. The CDR3 DNA reads as TGCGCCAGCAGCTCCCCAGGAGAGAACGCCGGGGAGCCGTTTTTT. Residues: CASSSPGENAGEPFF. The gene calls are TRBV5-1 and TRBJ2-2, with D tentatively TRBD2 (5 bases). CDR1 is SGHRS, CDR2 YFSETQ, per germline. The CDR3 sequence is 15 residues long. The whole variable domain, remainder taken from reference TRBV5-1 and TRBJ2-2, is KAGVTQTPRYLIKTRGQQVTLSCSPISGHRSVSWYQQTPGQGLQFLFEYFSETQRNKGNFPGRFSGRQFSNSRSEMNVSTLELGDSALYLCASSSPGENAGEPFFGEGSRLTVL.

There are many counts of this clonotype. The V gene is TRBV28, the J gene TRBJ2-7; 12 nucleotides match TRBD1. The CDR3 has 14 amino acids. The germline CDR1 and CDR2 sequences are MDHEN and SYDVKM. V was clipped by 4 bases and J by 9 bases; unmatched bases: 7. The DNA of the CDR3 is TGTGCCAGCAGTTCGGGACAGGGGGCCTTTGGGCAGTACTTC. It specifies CASSSGQGAFGQYF.

This clonotype was detected a few times. The chain links TRBV5-5 to TRBJ2-3, with D tentatively TRBD2 (7 bases). The CDR3 runs 15 residues. Germline V gene sequence: CDR1 SGHKS, CDR2 YYEKEE (reference sequence). The germline V and J ends were trimmed by 3 bases and 3 bases, with 14 bases remaining between them. The CDR3 nucleotides read TGTGCCAGCAGCTCGATAGGGGGGGCAACAGATACGCAGTATTTT. This gives the protein CASSSIGGATDTQYF.

This clonotype was seen more than once but under ten times. The chain carries TRBV10-3 and TRBJ1-2; D not certain. CDR3 length equals 14 residues. V was pared by 10 bases and J by 4 bases, with 19 bases between. Germline assignment: CDR1 ENHRY and CDR2 SYGVKD. Here the CDR3 reads CARNKDGGPYGYTF. The CDR3 coding sequence is TGTGCCAGAAACAAGGACGGAGGGCCCTATGGCTACACCTTC.

This clonotype was seen repeatedly, ten times or more. V and J are TRBV21-1 and TRBJ2-1; TRBD1 was called by the table and not checked on the DNA. TRBV21-1 is designated a pseudogene. CDR3 length equals 17 residues. CDR3 sequence reads: CASSKVSGGTRGSEQFF. CDR3 sequence (DNA): TGTGCCAGCAGCAAAGTATCAGGGGGCACTCGGGGAAGCGAGCAGTTCTTC.

This clonotype has at least ten counts. The V and J genes are TRBV20-1 and TRBJ1-1; D is undetermined. The CDR3 length is 12 residues. V lost 4 bases and J 1 base, leaving 7 bases between the germline ends. Germline V gene lookup returns CDR1 DFQATT and CDR2 SNEGSKA (reference sequence). The CDR3 region has the DNA TGCAGTGCTAACCAGCAGAACACTGAAGCTTTCTTT. The encoded protein is CSANQQNTEAFF.

Within the sample, this clonotype is medium-sized. The J gene is TRBJ2-1, the V gene TRBV4-2; 9 nucleotides align to TRBD2. The CDR3 spans 16 residues. The junction had 9 bases not matched to a gene; V was cut back by 0 bases and J by 9 bases. The germline V gene encodes CDR1 LGHNA and CDR2 YNFKEQ. CDR3 sequence reads: CASSQDLGGGAVEQFF. The CDR3 DNA reads TGTGCCAGCAGCCAAGATCTGGGCGGGGGGGCAGTTGAGCAGTTCTTC.

This clonotype was counted a few times. The CDR3 loop reads CASRWGAGEQYF. The DNA for the CDR3 is TGTGCCAGCAGGTGGGGGGCTGGCGAGCAGTACTTC. The genes are TRBV5-6 and TRBJ2-7; either TRBD1 or TRBD2 may supply D (6 bases each). This CDR3 spans 12 amino acids. Germline V CDR1 and CDR2: SGHDT, YYEEEE. The V and J ends lost 5 bases and 6 bases respectively, with 12 bases between them. The whole variable domain, filled in from reference TRBV5-6 and TRBJ2-7, reads DAGVTQSPTHLIKTRGQQVTLRCSPKSGHDTVSWYQQALGQGPQFIFQYYEEEERQRGNFPDRFSGHQFPNYSSELNVNALLLGDSALYLCASRWGAGEQYFGPGTRLTVT.

In its sample, this clonotype is medium-sized (0.01 to 0.1%). V gene TRBV21-1 combines with J gene TRBJ2-1. TRBV21-1 is given as a pseudogene. This CDR3 is built from 10 residues. Written as DNA, the CDR3 is TGTGCCAGCAGCAGAGATGAGCAGTTCTTC. This gives the protein CASSRDEQFF.

This clonotype was picked up a small number of times. The V and J genes are TRBV20-1 and TRBJ1-3, with D maybe TRBD1 (5 bases). The length of the CDR3 is 14 residues. Germline CDR1 DFQATT, CDR2 SNEGSKA (reference sequence). Between the trimmed V and J ends, which lost 5 bases and 0 bases, there was a span of 11 bases. The CDR3 loop reads CSARRQSSGNTIYF. The CDR3 DNA reads TGCAGTGCTCGCCGACAGAGCTCTGGAAACACCATATATTTT.

The sample holds many counts of this clonotype. This sequence joins TRBV12-3 or TRBV12-4 and TRBJ1-4, with D possibly matching TRBD1 (5 bases). This CDR3 spans 14 amino acids. Between the trimmed V and J ends, which lost 4 bases and 3 bases, there was a span of 9 bases. The CDR3 sequence is CASSYQGANEKLFF. CDR3 coding DNA: TGTGCCAGCAGTTACCAGGGTGCTAATGAAAAACTGTTTTTT.

This clonotype occurred many times. The genes are TRBV7-3 and TRBJ2-5; no definite D call. The V end lost 2 bases, the J end lost 0 bases, and 4 bases lay between the germline ends. The CDR3 is 13 amino acids. Germline V gene lookup returns CDR1 SGHTA and CDR2 FQGTGA. Here the CDR3 DNA reads TGTGCCAGCAGCTTACTAAACCAAGAGACCCAGTACTTC. It is translated as CASSLLNQETQYF.

This clonotype showed up many times. This chain uses TRBV20-1 with TRBJ2-1; 11 bases fit TRBD2. V was pared by 1 base and J by 5 bases, with 13 bases of the junction left unmatched. The CDR3 loop spans 18 amino acids. Germline loops: CDR1 DFQATT, CDR2 SNEGSKA (reference sequence). The CDR3 reads CSARAPLGLAGGHNEQFF. The CDR3 coding sequence is TGCAGTGCTAGAGCCCCGCTTGGCCTAGCGGGAGGACACAATGAGCAGTTCTTC.

This clonotype was seen repeatedly, ten times or more. At one boundary the junction diverges from the germline segment, which might be a read error. The chain is built from TRBV5-1 and TRBJ2-1; no clear D. From germline, CDR1 is SGHRS and CDR2 YFSETQ. The CDR3 runs to 15 residues. The CDR3 loop reads CASSLAASSYNEQFF. The CDR3 DNA reads TGCGCCAGCAGCTTGGCGGCGAGCTCCTACAATGAGCAGTTCTTT. Based on the CDR3 plus reference TRBV5-1 and TRBJ2-1, the full variable domain is KAGVTQTPRYLIKTRGQQVTLSCSPISGHRSVSWYQQTPGQGLQFLFEYFSETQRNKGNFPGRFSGRQFSNSRSEMNVSTLELGDSALYLCASSLAASSYNEQFFGPGTRLTVL.

Of note for this clonotype: This may be a read error: a much more frequent sequence differs by one nucleotide. This likely comes from a read error, as the CDR3 has no conserved phenylalanine or tryptophan at its end. The V and J genes are TRBV7-9 and TRBJ2-1; D not resolved. Germline CDR1 is SEHNR and CDR2 is FQNEAQ (reference sequence). The length of the CDR3 is 12 residues. With 6 bases removed from V and 0 bases from J, the gap between germline ends came to 3 bases. The CDR3 bases are TGTGCCAGCAGGATCTCCTACAATGAGCAGTTCTCC. Translated: CASRISYNEQFS.

The chain combines TRBV20-1 with TRBJ2-3; 16 positions match TRBD2. Germline V gene data show CDR1 as DFQATT and CDR2 as SNEGSKA (reference sequence). V lost 5 bases and J lost 5; bases outside the gene matches: 4. There are 15 residues in the CDR3. The CDR3 is CSASGTSGGGDTQYF. The CDR3 DNA reads as TGCAGTGCTTCCGGGACTAGCGGGGGGGGAGATACGCAGTATTTT.

At least ten counts were recorded for this clonotype. V is TRBV7-8 and J is TRBJ1-5; perhaps TRBD1 as D (5 bases). CDR3 length: 17 residues. With 0 bases removed from V and 6 bases from J, the gap between germline ends came to 18 bases. CDR1 and CDR2 from the germline V gene are SGHVS and FQNEAQ. The CDR3 sequence is CASSLASTRGRGQPQHF. CDR3 sequence (DNA): TGTGCCAGCAGCTTAGCGAGTACGAGGGGCCGGGGTCAGCCCCAGCATTTT. The whole variable domain, filled in from reference TRBV7-8 and TRBJ1-5, reads GAGVSQSPRYKVAKRGQDVALRCDPISGHVSLFWYQQALGQGPEFLTYFQNEAQLDKSGLPSDRFFAERPEGSVSTLKIQRTQQEDSAVYLCASSLASTRGRGQPQHFGDGTRLSIL.

This clonotype was detected ten times or more. V gene TRBV10-3 combines with J gene TRBJ2-7, with 9 bases identical to TRBD1. Germline assignment: CDR1 ENHRY and CDR2 SYGVKD. This CDR3 comprises 14 residues. J lost 6 bases, V lost 8 bases, and 11 bases had no gene match. The CDR3 nucleotides are TGTGCCATCGGAGCCGGGACAGGGTCTTTCGAGCAGTACTTC. This sequence encodes CAIGAGTGSFEQYF.

About this clonotype: A read error may explain this, as a much larger clone is one base away. The chain has TRBV11-3 and TRBJ2-2; 9 nucleotides match TRBD1. J lost 7 bases, V lost 5 bases, and 11 bases had no gene match. CDR3 length: 16 amino acids. CDR1 is SGHNT and CDR2 is YENEEA in the germline V gene. CDR3 residues: CASSRQRGQGNGELFF. As DNA, the CDR3 is TGTGCCAGCAGCAGACAAAGGGGACAGGGTAACGGGGAGCTGTTTTTT.

This clonotype was detected once. This chain links TRBV11-2 with TRBJ2-5; 7 nucleotides line up with TRBD2. Germline V gene sequence: CDR1 SGHAT, CDR2 FQNNGV. The CDR3 has 14 amino acids. The CDR3 DNA reads TGTGCTTCACGGGGTGGCGGGAGAAGAGAGACCCAGTACTTC. Its translation is CASRGGGRRETQYF. Together with reference TRBV11-2 and TRBJ2-5, the CDR3 gives the full variable domain: EAGVAQSPRYKIIEKRQSVAFWCNPISGHATLYWYQQILGQGPKLLIQFQNNGVVDDSQLPKDRFSAERLKGVDSTLKIQPAKLEDSAVYLCASRGGGRRETQYFGPGTRLLVL.

This clonotype was counted ten times or more. The chain employs TRBV19 and TRBJ2-5, with 11 bases matching TRBD1. Germline V lookup: CDR1 LNHDA, CDR2 SQIVND (reference sequence). CDR3 length: 14 amino acids. Trimming cost V 5 bases and J 5 bases; bases outside gene matches: 4. The chain's CDR3 is CASSGRTGGETQYF. In DNA, the CDR3 is TGTGCCAGTAGTGGTCGGACAGGGGGCGAGACCCAGTACTTC.

Concerning this clonotype itself: The conserved final phenylalanine or tryptophan is absent from the CDR3, which likely points to a read error. The chain links TRBV7-7 to TRBJ2-1, with D perhaps matching TRBD2 (6 bases). This CDR3 spans 14 amino acids. Germline CDR1 reads SSHAT; CDR2 reads FNYEAQ (reference sequence). The CDR3 DNA follows: TGTGCTAGCAGCCGCACGGCTGGAGGGAACGAGCAGTTCGTC. Protein product: CASSRTAGGNEQFV.

The chain recombines TRBV3-1 with TRBJ2-5, with D perhaps matching TRBD1 or TRBD2 (6 bases each). The germline V gene encodes CDR1 LGHDT and CDR2 YNNKEL (reference sequence). CDR3 length: 14 amino acids. Trimming removed 4 bases from V and 5 bases from J, with 14 bases in between. CDR3 sequence (DNA): TGTGCCAGCAGCCCTGGGGGGCGACGGGAGACCCAGTACTTC. It encodes CASSPGGRRETQYF.

This clonotype was seen ten or more times. V and J are TRBV29-1 and TRBJ2-7; D possibly corresponds to TRBD2 (5 bases). The germline gives CDR1 SQVTM, CDR2 ANQGSEA. Between the trimmed V and J ends, which lost 1 base and 0 bases, there was a span of 7 bases. The CDR3 contains 13 residues. The DNA of the CDR3 is TGCAGCGTTGAAGCGGGGAGCTCCTACGAGCAGTACTTC. This translates into CSVEAGSSYEQYF.

This clonotype was counted many times. This chain connects TRBV5-1 to TRBJ2-5; 8 nucleotides line up with TRBD2. This CDR3 region has 15 residues. Germline trimming cut 1 base from V and 5 bases from J; bases unmatched to any gene: 7. In germline, CDR1 is SGHRS, CDR2 YFSETQ. Here the CDR3 DNA reads TGCGCCAGCAGCTTGCAGCCGGGAGGGCAGGAGACCCAGTACTTC. Its translation: CASSLQPGGQETQYF. The full variable domain, in which reference TRBV5-1 and TRBJ2-5 provide the parts outside the CDR3, is KAGVTQTPRYLIKTRGQQVTLSCSPISGHRSVSWYQQTPGQGLQFLFEYFSETQRNKGNFPGRFSGRQFSNSRSEMNVSTLELGDSALYLCASSLQPGGQETQYFGPGTRLLVL.